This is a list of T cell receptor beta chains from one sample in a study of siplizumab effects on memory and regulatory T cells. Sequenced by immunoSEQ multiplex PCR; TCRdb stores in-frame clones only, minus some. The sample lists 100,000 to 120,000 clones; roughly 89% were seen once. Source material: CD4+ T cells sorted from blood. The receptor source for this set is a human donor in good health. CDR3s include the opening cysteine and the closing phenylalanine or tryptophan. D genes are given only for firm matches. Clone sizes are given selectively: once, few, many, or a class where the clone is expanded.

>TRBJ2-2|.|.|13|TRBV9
TGTGCCAGCAGCGCGCGGACTACCGGGGAGCTGTTTTTT
CASSARTTGELFF
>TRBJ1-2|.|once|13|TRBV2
TGTGCCAGCAGTGATCCCAGGGGCTATGGCTACACCTTC
CASSDPRGYGYTF
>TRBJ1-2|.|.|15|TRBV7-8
TGTGCCAGCAGCTTAGTACCGGGGCCGGGCTATGGCTACACCTTC
CASSLVPGPGYGYTF
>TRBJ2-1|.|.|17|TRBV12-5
TGTGCTAGTGGTTTGGTACTCTCCCGCAACTCCTACAATGAGCAGTTCTTC
CASGLVLSRNSYNEQFF
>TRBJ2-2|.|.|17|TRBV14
TGTGCCAGCAGCCAAGAAGATTGGTTTACTCCCTCCGGGGAGCTGTTTTTT
CASSQEDWFTPSGELFF
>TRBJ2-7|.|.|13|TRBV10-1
TGCGCCAGCAGTGAGTCGATACGCACCGAGCAGTACTTC
CASSESIRTEQYF
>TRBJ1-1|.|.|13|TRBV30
TGTGCCTGGAGTAGGGGGGGGAGGACTGAAGCTTTCTTT
CAWSRGGRTEAFF
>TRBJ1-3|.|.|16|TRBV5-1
TGCGCCAGCAGCCTATGGGGGTCCAGCTCTGGAAACACCATATATTTT
CASSLWGSSSGNTIYF
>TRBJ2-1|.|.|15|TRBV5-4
TGTGCCAGCAGCTTGGGTCCGAGCTCCTACAATGAGCAGTTCTTC
CASSLGPSSYNEQFF
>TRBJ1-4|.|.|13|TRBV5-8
TGTGCCAGCAGCCCGAGGCCTAATGAAAAACTGTTTTTT
CASSPRPNEKLFF
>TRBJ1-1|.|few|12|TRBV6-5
TGTGCCAGCACCAGCGAACGTTTTGAAGCTTTCTTT
CASTSERFEAFF
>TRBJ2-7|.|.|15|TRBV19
TGTGCCAGTAGTGGATGGACGAAAGGGCTCCACGAGCAGTACTTC
CASSGWTKGLHEQYF
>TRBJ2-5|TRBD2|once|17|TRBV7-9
TGTGCCAGCAGCAAGCCGGGACTAGGGGTGGGGCAAGAGACCCAGTACTTC
CASSKPGLGVGQETQYF
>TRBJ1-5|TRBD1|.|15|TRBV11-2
TGTGCCAGCAGCACAGGGGGGGGAAGTACGCAGCCCCAGCATTTT
CASSTGGGSTQPQHF
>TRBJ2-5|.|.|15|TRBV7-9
TGTGCCAGCAGCTTAAGACAACCATCCGGGGAGACCCAGTACTTC
CASSLRQPSGETQYF
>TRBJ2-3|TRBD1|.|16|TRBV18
TGTGCCAGCTCACCCAACAGGGGATCCAGCACAGATACGCAGTATTTT
CASSPNRGSSTDTQYF
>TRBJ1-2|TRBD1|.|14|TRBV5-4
TGTGCCAGCAGCCCCGAGGGACAGGGATATGGCTACACCTTC
CASSPEGQGYGYTF
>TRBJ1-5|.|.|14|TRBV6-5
TGTGCCAGCAGTTACTCACAGGGCAATCAGCCCCAGCATTTT
CASSYSQGNQPQHF
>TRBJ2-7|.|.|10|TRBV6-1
TGTGCCAGCAGTCGACAGGAGCAGTACTTC
CASSRQEQYF
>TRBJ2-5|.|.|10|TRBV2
TGTGCCAGCAGTGAGGAGACCCAGTACTTC
CASSEETQYF
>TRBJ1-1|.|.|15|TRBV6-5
TGTGCCAGCAAGGCCCTACCCCCTAAGAACACTGAAGCTTTCTTT
CASKALPPKNTEAFF
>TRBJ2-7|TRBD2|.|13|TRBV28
TGTGCCAGCAGGGGCGGGGGGACCTACGAGCAGTACTTC
CASRGGGTYEQYF
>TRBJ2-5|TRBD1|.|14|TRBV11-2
TGTGCCAGCAGCCCAACAGGGGGCCTAGAGACCCAGTACTTC
CASSPTGGLETQYF
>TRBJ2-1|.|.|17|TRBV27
TGTGCCAGCAGTTTATCGTCGTGGTCCCGACCTAGCAATGAGCAGTTCTTC
CASSLSSWSRPSNEQFF
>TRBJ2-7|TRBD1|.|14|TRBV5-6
TGTGCCAGCAGCTTGGTGGACAGGGCCTACGAGCAGTACTTC
CASSLVDRAYEQYF
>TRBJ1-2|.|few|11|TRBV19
TGTGCCAGTAAACAGGACTATGGCTACACCTTC
CASKQDYGYTF
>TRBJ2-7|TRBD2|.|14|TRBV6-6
TGTGCCAGCGGTAGCGGGGCGTACTCCTACGAGCAGTACTTC
CASGSGAYSYEQYF
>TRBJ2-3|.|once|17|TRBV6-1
TGTGCCAGCAGTGAAGCGCTTCGGTCAGGAGACACAGATACGCAGTATTTT
CASSEALRSGDTDTQYF
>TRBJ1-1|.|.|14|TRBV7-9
TGTGCCAGCAGCTTACGGGAGTCGAACACTGAAGCTTTCTTT
CASSLRESNTEAFF
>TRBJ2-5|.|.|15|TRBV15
TGTGCCACCAGCAGAGACGGGGGGCGGAGGGAGACCCAGTACTTC
CATSRDGGRRETQYF
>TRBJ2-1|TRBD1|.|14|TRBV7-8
TGTGCCAGCAGCCGGGACAGTTCCTACAATGAGCAGTTCTTC
CASSRDSSYNEQFF
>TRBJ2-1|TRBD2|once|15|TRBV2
TGTGCCAGCAGGTCGCTAGCGGTCCGATACAATGAGCAGTTCTTC
CASRSLAVRYNEQFF
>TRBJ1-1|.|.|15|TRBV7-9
TGTGCCAGCAGCTTATTTCGGAGGATGAACACTGAAGCTTTCTTT
CASSLFRRMNTEAFF